This TCR beta chain appears in the sequencing data of a study of shared clonotypes between healthy human individuals. Overall study findings and caveats: Clonotypes which were not shared had lower generation probabilities than clonotypes that all four donors shared.

CDR1 is MNHEY and CDR2 is SMNVEV in the germline V gene (reference sequence). CDR3 size: 13 residues. Deletions cut 3 bases from V and 5 bases from J, with 10 bases between. Using immunoSEQ multiplex PCR, the repertoire was profiled, and TCRdb retains in-frame clones only, with some absent. The data show about 600,000 clones, around 95% seen once. CD45RO negativity and positive selection for CCR7 defined naive CD8 cells, a population that excluded terminally differentiated effector memory CD45RA+ cells. Details on this clone: Its antigen is still unknown.

Sequenced: naive CD8+ T cells sorted from blood. This clonotype was obtained from a woman aged 30 to 39 in good health. The chain carries TRBV27 and TRBJ1-1, with D unclear. The CDR3: CASSFTEKTEAFF. In DNA form, the CDR3 reads TGTGCCAGCAGTTTTACCGAAAAAACTGAAGCTTTCTTT.